This T cell receptor (beta chain) was obtained from a study of blood T cell repertoires in COVID-19 (dated by TCRdb to about 2020). For context, the study as a whole: Samples covering the acute and convalescent phases of COVID-19 were provided by collaborators in the United States, Italy and Spain. The material from the prospective study consisted of cDNA or gDNA derived from T cells, B-cell-depleted T cells, or PBMCs. Subjects who had been exposed to COVID-19, were actively infected with it, or had recovered from it provided the deeply sampled blood TCRbeta repertoires that made up the dataset. The repertoires were released in a freely available public database intended as a resource for research on the immune response to SARS-CoV-2. The samples were drawn from two sources: the first 160 participants of the ongoing ImmuneRACE study, and fewer than 1,500 subjects contributed by 6 global collaborators. A de-identified subject ID, COVID-19 status, age in years and sex were almost always included in the sample metadata. HLA class I and class II types, where available, came from metadata supplied by the sample provider rather than from assay-based typing.

Beyond this particular receptor, the publication reports: The quantity of clinical and demographic metadata differed by source and by participant and was supplied without curation.

The immunoSEQ Assay, a bias-controlled multiplex PCR, was used to amplify TCRbeta CDR3 regions from genomic DNA. Processing in the source paper ran as follows. Nucleated cell counts per sample were estimated from amplification of reference gene primers within the assay. To quantify the absolute abundance of each unique TCRbeta CDR3 rearrangement, sequence reads were collapsed and filtered. For each sample, productive Simpson clonality was calculated as the square root of Simpson's diversity index over productive rearrangements. In its TCRdb copy, this immuneACCESS table keeps in-frame sequences only and misses some clones. Where compared with another copy, unresolved V genes explain less than half of these, and the others have no known cause. V, J and clone size reflect that table, while D and trimming were determined from the DNA. Present in this sample are about 190,000 clones, 65% to 80% of which were seen just once. Roughly 13% of the sample is in the top ten clones.

With regard to this clone: Its antigen is currently not known. Base qualities are not recorded, but no much larger clone differs from it by a single base.

A second Seattle source provided samples from volunteer blood donors who had recovered from COVID-19. Each collaborating institution followed its own protocols to collect whole blood in K2EDTA tubes. For TCRbeta analysis, collaborators shipped samples in one of three forms: frozen whole blood, isolated PBMCs, or DNA extracted from either of those sample types. The germline V gene (reference sequence) yields LNHDA for CDR1 and SQIVND for CDR2. Counted from cysteine to phenylalanine, this CDR3 has 14 amino acids. Solely the CDR3 DNA is kept, with 42 bases framed from the first base. V sheds 10 bases and J sheds 0 bases, leaving 13 bases between their ends.

Recombination joined TRBV19 with TRBJ2-1; TRBD1 is possibly the D segment (5 matching bases). The clonotype was recovered from a man aged 45-65 years who had recovered from COVID-19. The sequenced sample was peripheral blood. CDR3 region: CATWQGVSYNEQFF. The DNA sequence is TGTGCCACCTGGCAGGGTGTCTCCTACAATGAGCAGTTCTTC.